These T cell receptor beta chains were read from a single sample in a study of Ad26.COV2.S vaccination and SARS-CoV-2 variants. Some clones are missing from TCRdb's copy, which holds only in-frame ones; the method was immunoSEQ multiplex PCR. The sample includes some 390,000 clones, approximately 91% of them seen just once. Sequenced here: peripheral blood, sampled in a trial of Ad26.COV2.S vaccine versus placebo. These receptors were obtained from a person aged 18-60 years who received the Ad26.COV2.S COVID-19 vaccine or a placebo. Each CDR3 is given with its conserved first and last residue. The D gene is left open where the match is weak. Not every row has a clone size; where given, it reads once, few, many or a size class.

J gene: TRBJ1-6
D gene: TRBD1
V gene: TRBV18
clone size: -
CDR3 protein: CASSEDRVSPLHF
CDR3 DNA: TGTGCCAGCTCAGAGGACAGGGTATCACCCCTCCACTTT

J gene: TRBJ2-7
D gene: -
V gene: TRBV11-2
clone size: -
CDR3 protein: CASSLVGTSTYEQYF
CDR3 DNA: TGTGCCAGCAGCTTAGTGGGGACAAGTACCTACGAGCAGTACTTC

J gene: TRBJ2-7
D gene: -
V gene: TRBV24-1
clone size: -
CDR3 protein: CATSDMGQVEQYF
CDR3 DNA: TGTGCCACCAGTGATATGGGGCAAGTCGAGCAGTACTTC

J gene: TRBJ1-1
D gene: TRBD1
V gene: TRBV3-1/TRBV3-2
clone size: -
CDR3 protein: CASSGGQGAPGTEAFF
CDR3 DNA: TGTGCCAGCAGCGGGGGACAGGGGGCGCCCGGCACTGAAGCTTTCTTT

J gene: TRBJ1-6
D gene: -
V gene: TRBV4-3
clone size: few
CDR3 protein: CASSQDEGPPLHF
CDR3 DNA: TGCGCCAGCAGCCAAGATGAGGGGCCACCCCTCCACTTT

J gene: TRBJ2-7
D gene: TRBD2
V gene: TRBV7-2
clone size: -
CDR3 protein: CASSLTSGEGSYEQYF
CDR3 DNA: TGTGCCAGCAGCTTAACTAGCGGGGAGGGGTCCTACGAGCAGTACTTC

J gene: TRBJ2-7
D gene: TRBD1
V gene: TRBV5-8
clone size: -
CDR3 protein: CASSLAGDRDEQYF
CDR3 DNA: TGTGCCAGCAGCTTGGCCGGGGACAGGGACGAGCAGTACTTC

J gene: TRBJ1-2
D gene: -
V gene: TRBV6-5
clone size: once
CDR3 protein: CASRTTRALNYGYTF
CDR3 DNA: TGTGCCAGCAGAACGACGAGGGCCCTTAACTATGGCTACACCTTC

J gene: TRBJ2-5
D gene: TRBD2
V gene: TRBV7-9
clone size: few
CDR3 protein: CASSFQRPGGRKETQYF
CDR3 DNA: TGTGCCAGCAGCTTTCAACGACCGGGGGGTAGAAAAGAGACCCAGTACTTC

J gene: TRBJ2-7
D gene: -
V gene: TRBV5-6
clone size: few
CDR3 protein: CASSLEGTYEQYF
CDR3 DNA: TGTGCCAGCAGCTTGGAGGGGACCTACGAGCAGTACTTC

J gene: TRBJ2-5
D gene: -
V gene: TRBV2
clone size: -
CDR3 protein: CASRDSPGETQYF
CDR3 DNA: TGTGCCAGCCGGGACTCCCCAGGGGAGACCCAGTACTTC

J gene: TRBJ2-5
D gene: TRBD1
V gene: TRBV3-1/TRBV3-2
clone size: -
CDR3 protein: CASSPTDRGQETQYF
CDR3 DNA: TGTGCCAGCAGCCCCACGGACAGGGGGCAAGAGACCCAGTACTTC

J gene: TRBJ2-7
D gene: TRBD1
V gene: TRBV5-4
clone size: -
CDR3 protein: CASSLGQGGTEQYF
CDR3 DNA: TGTGCCAGCAGCCTGGGACAGGGAGGAACCGAGCAGTACTTC

J gene: TRBJ1-1
D gene: TRBD1
V gene: TRBV27
clone size: -
CDR3 protein: CASRAMTGLEAFF
CDR3 DNA: TGTGCCAGCAGGGCAATGACAGGGCTTGAAGCTTTCTTT

J gene: TRBJ1-2
D gene: -
V gene: TRBV5-6
clone size: -
CDR3 protein: CASSRGSSGGYTF
CDR3 DNA: TGTGCCAGCAGCCGGGGTAGCTCTGGTGGCTACACCTTC

J gene: TRBJ2-3
D gene: -
V gene: TRBV11-3
clone size: -
CDR3 protein: CASSSAGNGGTDTQYF
CDR3 DNA: TGTGCCAGCAGCTCGGCAGGGAATGGAGGCACAGATACGCAGTATTTT